This passage covers 10 T cell receptor beta chains from one sample sequenced in a study of shared clonotypes between healthy human individuals. TCRdb's table, derived via immunoSEQ multiplex PCR, lists solely in-frame clones and lacks some. The data show over a million clones, around 97% seen once. Sequencing was carried out using naive CD4+ T cells sorted from blood. Subset noted: CD45RA+ positively selected. The source of these receptors is a man aged 30 to 45 in good health.

This rearrangement joins TRBV12-5 to TRBJ1-1, with D possibly matching TRBD1 (5 bases). The CDR3 covers 14 residues. Germline V CDR1 and CDR2: LGHNT, FRNRAP. V lost 7 bases, J lost 3 bases, and 15 bases lay in between. The CDR3 loop is CASALGVGYTEAFF. DNA of the CDR3: TGTGCTAGTGCGCTGGGGGTGGGGTACACTGAAGCTTTCTTT.

The CDR3 nucleotides read TGTGCCAGCAGTCAGGGACATTCCACCTACGAGCAGTACTTC. Its protein product is CASSQGHSTYEQYF. The rearrangement uses TRBV6-5 and TRBJ2-7; possibly TRBD1 for D (6 bases). Germline CDR1 reads MNHEY; CDR2 reads SVGAGI. Trimming removed 5 bases from V and 2 bases from J, with 13 bases in between. The CDR3 consists of 14 residues.

The chain couples TRBV5-1 to TRBJ1-4, with TRBD1 as a possible D gene (5 bases). Germline values: CDR1 SGHRS, CDR2 YFSETQ. V lost 3 bases, J lost 3 bases, and 12 bases lay in between. This CDR3 is 15 amino acids long. The CDR3: CASSSQGSANEKLFF. The CDR3 DNA reads TGCGCCAGCAGCTCTCAGGGTTCGGCTAATGAAAAACTGTTTTTT.

The rearrangement uses TRBV28 and TRBJ2-5; D assignment may be TRBD1 or TRBD2 (6 bases each). Trimming shortened V by 2 bases and J by 5 bases, and 12 bases separated the two germline ends. In germline, CDR1 is MDHEN, CDR2 SYDVKM. The length of the CDR3 is 14 residues. This CDR3 reads CASSLGGGMETQYF. The CDR3 bases are TGTGCCAGCAGTTTAGGGGGCGGGATGGAGACCCAGTACTTC.

V gene TRBV5-4 combines with J gene TRBJ2-3; D possibly matches TRBD1 or TRBD2 (5 bases each). CDR1 and CDR2 from the germline V gene are SGHNT and YYREEE (reference sequence). The CDR3 contains 19 residues. With 4 bases removed from V and 0 bases from J, the gap between germline ends came to 24 bases. The DNA of the CDR3 is TGTGCCAGCAGCCTTTTCTCCGGGACCGGAAAAGCTAGCACAGATACGCAGTATTTT. Its translation: CASSLFSGTGKASTDTQYF.

A single count supports this clone. Sequence at one end of the junction differs from germline and may be a read error. Additional DNA sequences in this sample encode the identical CDR3. J is TRBJ2-3 and V is TRBV5-1, with D maybe TRBD2 (5 bases). The CDR3 is 14 amino acids. Germline lookup yields CDR1 SGHRS and CDR2 YFSETQ. The chain's CDR3 is CASSLGSSTDTQYF. CDR3 sequence (DNA): TGCGCCAGCAGTTTGGGGAGCTCCACAGATACGCAGTATTTT.

The V gene is TRBV4-3, the J gene TRBJ2-7, with 9 positions matching TRBD1. V dropped 0 bases and J dropped 5; count of bases not matched to a gene: 5. This CDR3 has 15 amino acids. CDR1 LGHNA and CDR2 YSLEER come from the germline V gene. The CDR3 reads CASSQETGGFNEQYF. The CDR3 bases are TGCGCCAGCAGCCAAGAGACAGGGGGATTCAACGAGCAGTACTTC.

The chain uses TRBV28 and TRBJ2-1; D gene uncertain. V was pared by 6 bases and J by 0 bases, with 21 bases between. The CDR3 covers 18 residues. CDR1 and CDR2 from the germline V gene are MDHEN and SYDVKM. CDR3: CASSPTSSAISSYNEQFF. CDR3 nucleotide sequence: TGTGCCAGCAGCCCTACTTCGTCGGCGATCAGCTCCTACAATGAGCAGTTCTTC. Filled out from reference TRBV28 and TRBJ2-1, the complete variable domain reads DVKVTQSSRYLVKRTGEKVFLECVQDMDHENMFWYRQDPGLGLRLIYFSYDVKMKEKGDIPEGYSVSREKKERFSLILESASTNQTSMYLCASSPTSSAISSYNEQFFGPGTRLTVL.

This sequence joins TRBV4-1 and TRBJ1-5, with TRBD1 matching over 8 bases. Germline-derived CDR1 and CDR2 are MGHRA and YSYEKL. V shed 4 bases and J 5 bases; nucleotides not matched to a gene: 7. This CDR3 is built from 15 residues. CDR3 sequence (DNA): TGCGCCAGCAGCCGCCTCAGGGGGCGGGATCAGCCCCAGCATTTT. Protein sequence: CASSRLRGRDQPQHF.

V gene TRBV5-4 combines with J gene TRBJ2-3; tentatively, D is TRBD1 (6 bases). The CDR3 has 15 amino acids. V was shortened by 4 bases and J by 1 base, with 13 bases between the two germline ends. Germline V gene lookup returns CDR1 SGHNT and CDR2 YYREEE (reference sequence). CDR3 in DNA: TGTGCCAGCAGCCTACAGACAGGCCGCACAGATACGCAGTATTTT. Translating it yields CASSLQTGRTDTQYF.